Sequencing of this T cell receptor (beta chain) was carried out in a study of CDR3 diversity in severe acne. Trimming took 6 bases from V and 7 from J; bases not matched to a gene: 9. This CDR3 contains 15 residues. Germline CDR1 SNHLY, CDR2 FYNNEI. TCRdb analysed the PCR reads with MiXCR anew, one entry per CDR3 protein. The sample includes over 85,000 distinct CDR3 sequences, 51% of them seen just once. Specimen: blood. The chain couples TRBV2 to TRBJ2-7, with 13 bases identical to TRBD2. The TCR was taken from a male donor with acne. In DNA form, the CDR3 reads TGTGCCAGCAGCCCTACTAGCGGGGGGGGGTCGGAGCAGTACTTC. Its protein product is CASSPTSGGGSEQYF.